Below, 14 T cell receptor beta chains from the same sample are listed, as sequenced in a study of spatial heterogeneity in lung cancer. As for time point: sample taken at primary tumor resection. Unsorted whole RNA from tumor, nontumor lung or frozen PBMC underwent sequencing. Via MiXCR, TCRdb re-called the 5' RACE reads, giving one row per CDR3 protein. The top ten hold roughly 39% of the sample, which has 85,000 to 100,000 distinct CDR3 sequences, approximately 12% seen once. The starting material was PBMCs, obtained at surgery. All receptors come from a male donor with early-stage non-small cell lung cancer.

This clonotype was observed a few times. V is TRBV12-3 or TRBV12-4 and J is TRBJ1-1; D not resolved. The CDR3 extends over 13 amino acids. The V gene lost 8 bases and the J gene lost 4 bases, with 14 bases spanning the gap. CDR3 in amino acids: CASRPRQRTEAFF. CDR3 nucleotides: TGTGCCAGCCGGCCAAGACAACGCACTGAAGCTTTCTTT.

In this sample, this clonotype turned up a few times. The CDR3 sequence is CASSSTSGGSYNEQFF. The CDR3 bases are TGTGCCAGCAGCTCAACTAGCGGGGGGTCCTACAATGAGCAGTTCTTC. This chain joins TRBV7-2 and TRBJ2-1, with 12 bases identical to TRBD2. The J segment lost 1 base and the V segment lost 4 bases, leaving 2 bases of the junction unmatched. The CDR3 contains 16 residues. Germline V gives CDR1 SGHTA, CDR2 FQGNSA.

The rearrangement uses TRBV19 and TRBJ2-1, with 8 bases identical to TRBD1. Trimming cost V 2 bases and J 2 bases; bases outside gene matches: 2. The germline gives CDR1 LNHDA, CDR2 SQIVND (reference sequence). This CDR3 has 15 amino acids. DNA for the CDR3: TGTGCCAGTAGTATACAGGGGGCGGCCTACAATGAGCAGTTCTTC. It specifies CASSIQGAAYNEQFF.

V gene TRBV4-3 combines with J gene TRBJ2-1, with 12 positions matching TRBD2. The ends lost 0 bases at V and 2 bases at J; junction bases unmatched: 2. The V gene's germline CDR1 is LGHNA and CDR2 YSLEER. The CDR3 length is 17 residues. The CDR3 protein is CASSQDRLAGAYNEQFF. In DNA, the CDR3 is TGCGCCAGCAGCCAAGATAGACTAGCGGGGGCCTACAATGAGCAGTTCTTC.

V usage is TRBV12-3 or TRBV12-4 and J usage is TRBJ1-2; 8 nucleotides match TRBD1. J gave up 8 bases and V 5 bases, and 19 bases lay outside the gene matches. CDR3 length equals 17 residues. In DNA, the CDR3 is TGTGCCAGCAGTCCCCGGACAGGGTATTTCGTCCTCGAGGGCTACACCTTC. This translates into CASSPRTGYFVLEGYTF.

J is TRBJ1-4 and V is TRBV12-3 or TRBV12-4; TRBD1 might be the D (5 bases). The CDR3 consists of 15 residues. V gave up 5 bases and J gave up 6 bases, with 16 bases separating them. The CDR3 DNA follows: TGTGCCAGCAGTCCCCGCACCGGGACGGATGAAAAACTGTTTTTT. Its protein is CASSPRTGTDEKLFF.

This clonotype was observed many times. The chain is built from TRBV7-2 and TRBJ2-3, with 8 bases lining up with TRBD2. This CDR3 has 16 residues. V trimming: 1 base; J trimming: 0 bases; junction bases outside the gene matches: 3. Germline assignment: CDR1 SGHTA and CDR2 FQGNSA. The CDR3 protein is CASSLDSGASTDTQYF. The CDR3 bases are TGTGCCAGCAGCTTAGATAGCGGGGCAAGCACAGATACGCAGTATTTT.

The chain couples TRBV12-3 or TRBV12-4 to TRBJ1-6, with 7 bases fitting TRBD1. V lost 6 bases to trimming and J lost 5 bases; unmatched junction nucleotides: 7. CDR3 length equals 15 residues. The CDR3 sequence is CASRQQGRDNSPLHF. Here the CDR3 DNA reads TGTGCCAGCAGACAACAGGGGAGGGATAATTCACCCCTCCACTTT.

This clonotype was seen at least ten times. The rearrangement uses TRBV19 and TRBJ2-3, with D unresolved. The CDR3 totals 16 residues. From germline, CDR1 is LNHDA and CDR2 SQIVND (reference sequence). Trimming pared 5 bases from V and 0 bases from J, leaving 15 bases between. The CDR3 region has the DNA TGTGCCAGTAGTGTTGCCTCTGCGTCTAGCACAGATACGCAGTATTTT. Translating gives CASSVASASSTDTQYF.

This clonotype was recorded a few times. This sequence joins TRBV7-8 and TRBJ2-2; 14 bases match TRBD2. The trim removed 3 bases at V and 2 bases at J, leaving 5 bases unmatched. From germline, CDR1 is SGHVS and CDR2 FQNEAQ. The CDR3 extends over 18 amino acids. The CDR3 DNA reads as TGTGCCAGCAGCTTCCCGGGACTAGCGGGAGCAAACACCGGGGAGCTGTTTTTT. Its protein is CASSFPGLAGANTGELFF.

V is TRBV29-1 and J is TRBJ1-1; no clear D. CDR3 length: 11 residues. Deletions cut 5 bases from V and 0 bases from J, with 4 bases between. Germline V gene lookup returns CDR1 SQVTM and CDR2 ANQGSEA. The CDR3 DNA follows: TGCAGCGTTCTGATGAACACTGAAGCTTTCTTT. Translating it yields CSVLMNTEAFF.

This clonotype was observed a handful of times. The rearrangement links TRBV3-1 to TRBJ2-1; 8 bases line up with TRBD2. The V segment lost 1 base and the J segment 4 bases; nucleotides outside the gene matches: 9. The length of the CDR3 is 17 residues. Germline V gene sequence: CDR1 LGHDT, CDR2 YNNKEL (reference sequence). The CDR3 reads CASSQVWRGVHYNEQFF. The DNA for the CDR3 is TGTGCCAGCAGCCAAGTTTGGCGGGGGGTGCATTACAATGAGCAGTTCTTC.

Here the CDR3 reads CASSLVGTVNEQFF. The DNA for the CDR3 is TGTGCCAGCAGCTTAGTTGGGACAGTCAATGAGCAGTTCTTC. This sequence joins TRBV7-2 and TRBJ2-1, with 7 bases aligning to TRBD1. The CDR3 has 14 amino acids. The germline V gene has CDR1 SGHTA and CDR2 FQGNSA. J was trimmed by 6 bases and V by 1 base; bases with no gene match: 3. The entire variable domain, with the rest obtained from reference TRBV7-2 and TRBJ2-1, is as follows: GAGVSQSPSNKVTEKGKDVELRCDPISGHTALYWYRQSLGQGLEFLIYFQGNSAPDKSGLPSDRFSAERTGGSVSTLTIQRTQQEDSAVYLCASSLVGTVNEQFFGPGTRLTVL.

The chain employs TRBV20-1 and TRBJ2-6; D gene ambiguous. Germline V CDR1 and CDR2: DFQATT, SNEGSKA (reference sequence). The CDR3 is 15 residues long. Trimming took off 4 bases at V and 4 bases at J, with 14 bases between the two ends. CDR3 sequence (DNA): TGCAGTGCTACATACAGCAACGCGGGGGCCAACGTCCTGACTTTC. Its translation: CSATYSNAGANVLTF.